This T cell receptor beta chain was captured in a study of T cell repertoires in cytomegalovirus infection. Study-wide context: CMV infection together with matching HLA type was indicated by public TCR beta signatures. Points from the study as a whole: Cumulative frequency (of public TCR beta family members) identified carriers of CMV plus the relevant HLA. CMV-specific TCR beta clonotypes restricted by HLA-C dominated the ex vivo response.

TCRdb passed the reads through MiXCR, listing each CDR3 protein once. Here the sample spans about 310,000 distinct CDR3 sequences, around a sixth being singletons. Trimming at V came to 0 bases and at J to 1 base, leaving 0 bases not matched to a gene. The germline CDR1 and CDR2 sequences are LNHNV and YYDKDF (reference sequence). The CDR3 spans 16 residues. Comment on this clonotype: Its specificity is unknown.

The chain uses TRBV15 and TRBJ2-2; TRBD1 aligns across 9 bases. The TCR was taken from a human donor in good health (CMV status not recorded). Some clones in this sample may be carry-over from other donors' samples. Sequenced input: PBMCs. DNA for the CDR3: TGTGCCACCAGCAGAGAGGGACAGGGGAACACCGGGGAGCTGTTTTTT. Translated, it gives CATSREGQGNTGELFF. The whole variable domain, remainder taken from reference TRBV15 and TRBJ2-2, is DAMVIQNPRYQVTQFGKPVTLSCSQTLNHNVMYWYQQKSSQAPKLLFHYYDKDFNNEADTPDNFQSRRPNTSFCFLDIRSPGLGDTAMYLCATSREGQGNTGELFFGEGSRLTVL.